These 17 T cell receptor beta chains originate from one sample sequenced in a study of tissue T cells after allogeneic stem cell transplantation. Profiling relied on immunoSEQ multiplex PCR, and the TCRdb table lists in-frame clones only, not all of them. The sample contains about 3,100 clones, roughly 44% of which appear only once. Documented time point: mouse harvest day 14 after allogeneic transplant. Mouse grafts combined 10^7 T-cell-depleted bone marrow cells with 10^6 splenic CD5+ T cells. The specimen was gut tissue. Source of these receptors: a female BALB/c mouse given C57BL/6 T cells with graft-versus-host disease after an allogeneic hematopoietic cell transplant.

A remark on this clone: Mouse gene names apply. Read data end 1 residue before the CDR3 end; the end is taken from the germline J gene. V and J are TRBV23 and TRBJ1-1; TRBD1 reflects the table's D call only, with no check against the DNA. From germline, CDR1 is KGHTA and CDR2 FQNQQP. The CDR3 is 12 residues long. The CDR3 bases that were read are TGCTCCAGCAGTCAACCAGACACAGAAGTCTTC. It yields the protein CSSSQPDTEVF. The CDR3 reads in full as CSSSQPDTEVFF.

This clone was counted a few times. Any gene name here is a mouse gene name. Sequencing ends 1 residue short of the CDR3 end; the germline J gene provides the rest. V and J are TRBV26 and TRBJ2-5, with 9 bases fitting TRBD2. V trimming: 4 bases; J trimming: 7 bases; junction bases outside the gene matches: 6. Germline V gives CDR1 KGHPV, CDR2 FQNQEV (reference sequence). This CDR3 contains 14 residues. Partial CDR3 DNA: TGTGCCAGCAGTCGGTGGGGGGGCGAATACACCCAGTAC. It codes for CASSRWGGEYTQY. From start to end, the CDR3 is CASSRWGGEYTQYF. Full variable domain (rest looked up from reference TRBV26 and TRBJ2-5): NSKVIQTPRYLVKGQGQKAKMRCIPEKGHPVVFWYQQNKNNEFKFLINFQNQEVLQQIDMTEKRFSAECPSNSPCSLEIQSSEAGDSALYLCASSRWGGEYTQYFGPGTRLLVL.

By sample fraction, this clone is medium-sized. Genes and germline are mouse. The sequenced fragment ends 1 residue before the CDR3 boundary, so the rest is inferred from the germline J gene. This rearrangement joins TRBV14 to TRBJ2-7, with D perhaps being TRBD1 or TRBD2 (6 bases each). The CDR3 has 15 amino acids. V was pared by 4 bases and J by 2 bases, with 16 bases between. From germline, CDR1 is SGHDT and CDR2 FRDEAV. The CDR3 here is CASSLSGGRAYEQYF. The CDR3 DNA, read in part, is TGTGCCAGCAGTCTTAGCGGGGGCAGGGCCTATGAACAGTAC.

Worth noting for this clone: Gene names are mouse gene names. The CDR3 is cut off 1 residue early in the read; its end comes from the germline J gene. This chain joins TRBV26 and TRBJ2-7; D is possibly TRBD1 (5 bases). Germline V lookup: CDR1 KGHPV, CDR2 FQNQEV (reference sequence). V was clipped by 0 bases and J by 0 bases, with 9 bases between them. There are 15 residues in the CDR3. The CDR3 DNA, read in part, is TGTGCCAGCAGTCTGTCGACAGTCAGCTCCTATGAACAGTAC. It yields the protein CASSLSTVSSYEQY. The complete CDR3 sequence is CASSLSTVSSYEQYF.

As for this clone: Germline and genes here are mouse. The CDR3 bases that were read are TGTGCCAGCAGCTCCTGGGGTAGTGCAGAAACGCTGTAT. It codes for CASSSWGSAETLY. The entire CDR3 sequence reads CASSSWGSAETLYF. The chain joins TRBV3 to TRBJ2-3, with D tentatively TRBD2 (6 bases). The read is 1 residue too short to cover the CDR3 end, so that end is filled in from the germline J gene. Germline CDR1 is SNHLY and CDR2 is FYNGKV (reference sequence). The length of the CDR3 is 14 residues. The germline V and J ends were trimmed by 4 bases and 0 bases, with 8 bases remaining between them.

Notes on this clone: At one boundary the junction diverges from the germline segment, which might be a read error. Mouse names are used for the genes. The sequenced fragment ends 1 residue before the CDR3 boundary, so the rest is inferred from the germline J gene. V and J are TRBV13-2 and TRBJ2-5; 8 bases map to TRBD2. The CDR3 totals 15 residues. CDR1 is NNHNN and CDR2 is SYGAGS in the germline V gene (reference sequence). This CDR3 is CASGDFGGGQDSQYF. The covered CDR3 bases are TGTGCCAGCGGTGATTTTGGGGGGGGGCAAGACTCCCAGTAC.

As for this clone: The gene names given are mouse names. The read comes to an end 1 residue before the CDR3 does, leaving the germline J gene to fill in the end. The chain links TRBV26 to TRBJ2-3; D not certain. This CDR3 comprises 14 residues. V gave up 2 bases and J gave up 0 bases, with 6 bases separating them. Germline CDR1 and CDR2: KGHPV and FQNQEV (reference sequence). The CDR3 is CASSLGFSAETLYF. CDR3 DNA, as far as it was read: TGTGCCAGCAGTCTGGGGTTTAGTGCAGAAACGCTGTAT.

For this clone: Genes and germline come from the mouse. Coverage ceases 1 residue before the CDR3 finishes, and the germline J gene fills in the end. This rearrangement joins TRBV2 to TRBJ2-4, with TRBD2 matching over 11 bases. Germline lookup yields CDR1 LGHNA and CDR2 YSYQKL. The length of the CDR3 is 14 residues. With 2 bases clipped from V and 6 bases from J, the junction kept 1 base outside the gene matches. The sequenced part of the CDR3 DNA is TGTGCCAGCAGCCAAACTGGGGGGGCGAACACCTTGTAC. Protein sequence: CASSQTGGANTLY. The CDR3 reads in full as CASSQTGGANTLYF.

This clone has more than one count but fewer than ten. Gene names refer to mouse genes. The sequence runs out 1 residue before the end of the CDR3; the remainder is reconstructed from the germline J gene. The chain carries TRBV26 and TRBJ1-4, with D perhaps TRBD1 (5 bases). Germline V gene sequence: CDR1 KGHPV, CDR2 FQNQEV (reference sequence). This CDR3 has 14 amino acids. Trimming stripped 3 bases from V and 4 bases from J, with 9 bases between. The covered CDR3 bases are TGTGCCAGCAGTCTTCAGGGATACAACGAAAGATTATTT. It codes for CASSLQGYNERLF. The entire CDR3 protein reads CASSLQGYNERLFF.

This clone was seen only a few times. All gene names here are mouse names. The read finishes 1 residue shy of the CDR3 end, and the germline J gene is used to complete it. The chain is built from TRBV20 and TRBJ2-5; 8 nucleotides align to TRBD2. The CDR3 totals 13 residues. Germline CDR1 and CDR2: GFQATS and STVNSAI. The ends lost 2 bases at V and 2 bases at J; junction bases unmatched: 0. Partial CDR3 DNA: TGTGGTGCTAGGACTGGGGGCCAAGACACCCAGTAC. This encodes CGARTGGQDTQY. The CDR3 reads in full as CGARTGGQDTQYF.

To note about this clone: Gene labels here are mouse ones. The CDR3 here is CASSLDGENERLFF. Partial CDR3 DNA: TGTGCCAGCTCTCTCGACGGGGAGAACGAAAGATTATTT. The J gene is TRBJ1-4, the V gene TRBV12-1; D ambiguous. The CDR3 end is not reached by the read, which stops 1 residue before it; the germline J gene fills it in. Between the trimmed V and J ends, which lost 0 bases and 5 bases, there was a span of 9 bases. Germline V gives CDR1 SGHSN, CDR2 HYEKVE. The CDR3 totals 14 residues.

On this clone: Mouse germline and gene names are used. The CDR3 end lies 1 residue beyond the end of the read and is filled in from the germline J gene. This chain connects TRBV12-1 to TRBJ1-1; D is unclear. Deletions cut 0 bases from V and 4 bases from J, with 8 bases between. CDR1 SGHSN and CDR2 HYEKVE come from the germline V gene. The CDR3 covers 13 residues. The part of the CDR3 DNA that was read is TGTGCCAGCTCTCTCCAGCGGGCCACAGAAGTCTTC. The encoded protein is CASSLQRATEVF. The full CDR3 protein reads CASSLQRATEVFF.

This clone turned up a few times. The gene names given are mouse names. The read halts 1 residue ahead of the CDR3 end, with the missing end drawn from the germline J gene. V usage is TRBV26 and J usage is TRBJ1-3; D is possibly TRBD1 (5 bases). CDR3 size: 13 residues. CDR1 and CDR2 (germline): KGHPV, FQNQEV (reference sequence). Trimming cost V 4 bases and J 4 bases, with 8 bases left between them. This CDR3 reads CASSQDIGNTLYF. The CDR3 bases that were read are TGTGCCAGCAGTCAGGACATAGGAAATACGCTCTAT. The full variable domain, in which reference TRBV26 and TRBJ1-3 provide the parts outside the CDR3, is NSKVIQTPRYLVKGQGQKAKMRCIPEKGHPVVFWYQQNKNNEFKFLINFQNQEVLQQIDMTEKRFSAECPSNSPCSLEIQSSEAGDSALYLCASSQDIGNTLYFGEGSRLIVV.

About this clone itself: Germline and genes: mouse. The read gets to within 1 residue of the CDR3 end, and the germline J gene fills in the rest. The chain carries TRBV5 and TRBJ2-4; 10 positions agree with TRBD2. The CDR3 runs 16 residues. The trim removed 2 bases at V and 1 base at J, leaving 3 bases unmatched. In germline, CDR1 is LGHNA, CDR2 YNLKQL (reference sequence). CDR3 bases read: TGTGCCAGCAGCCAAATACTGGGGGGGGGTCAAAACACCTTGTAC. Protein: CASSQILGGGQNTLY. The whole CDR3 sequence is CASSQILGGGQNTLYF.

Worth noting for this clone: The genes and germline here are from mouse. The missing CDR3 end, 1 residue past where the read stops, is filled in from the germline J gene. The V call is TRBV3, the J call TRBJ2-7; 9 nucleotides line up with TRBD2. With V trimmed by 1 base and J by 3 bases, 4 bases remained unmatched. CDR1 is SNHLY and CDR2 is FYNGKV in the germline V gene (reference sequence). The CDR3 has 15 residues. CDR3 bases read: TGTGCCAGCAGCTTAGTCCCTGGGGGGGGCTATGAACAGTAC. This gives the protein CASSLVPGGGYEQY. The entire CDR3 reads CASSLVPGGGYEQYF.

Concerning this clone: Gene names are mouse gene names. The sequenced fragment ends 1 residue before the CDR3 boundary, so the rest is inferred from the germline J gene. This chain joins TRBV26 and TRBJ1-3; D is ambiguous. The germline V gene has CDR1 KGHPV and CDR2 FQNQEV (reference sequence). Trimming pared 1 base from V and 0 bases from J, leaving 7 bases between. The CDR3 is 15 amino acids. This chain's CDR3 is CASSLLPFSGNTLYF. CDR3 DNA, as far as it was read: TGTGCCAGCAGTCTGTTGCCCTTTTCTGGAAATACGCTCTAT.

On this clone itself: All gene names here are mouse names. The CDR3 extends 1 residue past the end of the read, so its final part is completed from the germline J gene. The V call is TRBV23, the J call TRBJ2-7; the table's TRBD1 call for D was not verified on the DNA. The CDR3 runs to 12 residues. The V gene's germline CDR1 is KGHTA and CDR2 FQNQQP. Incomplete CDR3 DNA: TGCTCCAGCAGTCAAGAGGGGTATGAACAGTAC. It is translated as CSSSQEGYEQY. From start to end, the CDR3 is CSSSQEGYEQYF.